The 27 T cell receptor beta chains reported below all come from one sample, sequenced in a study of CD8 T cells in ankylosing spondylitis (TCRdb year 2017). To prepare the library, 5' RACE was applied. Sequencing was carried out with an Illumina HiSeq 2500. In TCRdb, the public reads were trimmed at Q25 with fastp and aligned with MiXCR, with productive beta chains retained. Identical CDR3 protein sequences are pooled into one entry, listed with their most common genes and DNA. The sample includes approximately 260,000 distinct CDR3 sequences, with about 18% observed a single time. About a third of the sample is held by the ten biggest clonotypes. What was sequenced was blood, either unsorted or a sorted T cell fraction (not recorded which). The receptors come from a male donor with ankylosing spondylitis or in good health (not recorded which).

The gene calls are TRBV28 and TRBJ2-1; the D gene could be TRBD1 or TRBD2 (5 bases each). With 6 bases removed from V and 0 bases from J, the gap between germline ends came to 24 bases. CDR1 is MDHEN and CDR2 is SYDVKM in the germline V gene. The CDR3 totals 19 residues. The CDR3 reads CASSRDLFRDVSSYNEQFF. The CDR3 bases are TGTGCCAGCAGCCGAGACCTTTTCCGGGACGTTAGCTCCTACAATGAGCAGTTCTTC.

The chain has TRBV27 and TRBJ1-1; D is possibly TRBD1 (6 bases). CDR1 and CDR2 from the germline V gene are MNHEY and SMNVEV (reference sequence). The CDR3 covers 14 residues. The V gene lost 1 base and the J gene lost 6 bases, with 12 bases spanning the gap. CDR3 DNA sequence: TGTGCCAGCAGTTTATGGGAACAGGGATCTGAAGCTTTCTTT. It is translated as CASSLWEQGSEAFF.

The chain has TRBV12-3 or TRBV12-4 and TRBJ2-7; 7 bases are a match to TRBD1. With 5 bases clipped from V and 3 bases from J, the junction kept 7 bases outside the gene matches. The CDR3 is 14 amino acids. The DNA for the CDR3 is TGTGCCAGCAGTAACTCGGGACAGTTCTACGAGCAGTACTTC. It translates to CASSNSGQFYEQYF.

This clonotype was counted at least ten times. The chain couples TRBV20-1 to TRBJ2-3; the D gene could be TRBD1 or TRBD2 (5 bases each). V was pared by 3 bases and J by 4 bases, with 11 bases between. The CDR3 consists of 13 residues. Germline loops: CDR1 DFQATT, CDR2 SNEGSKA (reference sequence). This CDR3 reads CSARILGADTQYF. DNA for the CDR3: TGCAGTGCTAGGATCCTGGGGGCAGATACGCAGTATTTT.

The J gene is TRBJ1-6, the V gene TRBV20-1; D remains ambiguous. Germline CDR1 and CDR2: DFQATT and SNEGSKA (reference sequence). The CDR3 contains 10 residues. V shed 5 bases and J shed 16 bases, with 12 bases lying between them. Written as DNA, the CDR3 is TGCAGTGCTGCTCCTGTAGAGCTCCACTTT. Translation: CSAAPVELHF.

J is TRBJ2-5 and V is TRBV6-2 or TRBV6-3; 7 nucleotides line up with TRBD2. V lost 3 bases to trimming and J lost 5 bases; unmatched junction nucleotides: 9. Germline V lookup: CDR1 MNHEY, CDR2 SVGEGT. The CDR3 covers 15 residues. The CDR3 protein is CASSYLSAGLETQYF. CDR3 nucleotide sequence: TGTGCCAGCAGTTATCTGTCAGCGGGACTTGAGACCCAGTACTTC.

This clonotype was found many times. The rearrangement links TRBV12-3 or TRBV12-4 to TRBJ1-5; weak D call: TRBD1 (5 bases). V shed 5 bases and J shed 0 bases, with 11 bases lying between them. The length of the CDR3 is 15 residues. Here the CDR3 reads CASSAGYYSNQPQHF. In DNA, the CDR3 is TGTGCCAGCAGTGCAGGGTACTATAGCAATCAGCCCCAGCATTTT.

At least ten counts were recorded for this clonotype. The CDR3 loop reads CASSSLGEGYEQYF. The CDR3 nucleotides read TGCGCCAGCAGCTCGCTGGGGGAAGGTTACGAGCAGTACTTC. The chain joins TRBV5-1 to TRBJ2-7, with D tentatively TRBD1 or TRBD2 (5 bases each). The germline V and J ends were trimmed by 3 bases and 4 bases, with 14 bases remaining between them. The CDR3 is 14 amino acids. Germline loops: CDR1 SGHRS, CDR2 YFSETQ.

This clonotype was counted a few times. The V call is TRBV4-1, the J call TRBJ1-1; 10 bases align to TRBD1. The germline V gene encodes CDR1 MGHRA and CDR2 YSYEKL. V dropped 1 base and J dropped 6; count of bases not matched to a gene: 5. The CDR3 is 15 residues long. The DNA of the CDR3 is TGCGCCAGCAGCCAAGGACAAGGGACAGGGGCTGAAGCTTTCTTT. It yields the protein CASSQGQGTGAEAFF.

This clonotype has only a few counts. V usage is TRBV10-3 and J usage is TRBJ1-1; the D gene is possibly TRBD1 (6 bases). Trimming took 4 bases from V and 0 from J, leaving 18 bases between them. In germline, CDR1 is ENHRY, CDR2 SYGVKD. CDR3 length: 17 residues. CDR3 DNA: TGTGCCATCAGTGGCGGACAGATCGAGCCGCTGAACACTGAAGCTTTCTTT. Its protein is CAISGGQIEPLNTEAFF.

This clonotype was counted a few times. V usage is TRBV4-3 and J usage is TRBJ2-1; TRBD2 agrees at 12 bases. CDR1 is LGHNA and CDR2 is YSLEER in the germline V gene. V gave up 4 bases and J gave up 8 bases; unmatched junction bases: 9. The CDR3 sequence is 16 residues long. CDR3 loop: CASSLTRLAGVDEQFF. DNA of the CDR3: TGCGCCAGCAGCCTAACCCGACTAGCGGGAGTGGATGAGCAGTTCTTC.

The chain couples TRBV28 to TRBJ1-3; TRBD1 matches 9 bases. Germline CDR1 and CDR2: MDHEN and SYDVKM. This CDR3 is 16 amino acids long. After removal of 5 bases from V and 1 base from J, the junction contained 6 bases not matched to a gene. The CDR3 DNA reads TGTGCCAGCAGTCCCGGGACAGGGTGGTCTGGAAACACCATATATTTT. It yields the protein CASSPGTGWSGNTIYF.

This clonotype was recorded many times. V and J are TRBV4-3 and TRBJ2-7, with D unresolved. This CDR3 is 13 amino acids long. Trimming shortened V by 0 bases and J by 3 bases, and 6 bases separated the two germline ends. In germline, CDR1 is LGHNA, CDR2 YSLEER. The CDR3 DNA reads TGCGCCAGCAGCCAAGATCGTCACTACGAGCAGTACTTC. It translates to CASSQDRHYEQYF.

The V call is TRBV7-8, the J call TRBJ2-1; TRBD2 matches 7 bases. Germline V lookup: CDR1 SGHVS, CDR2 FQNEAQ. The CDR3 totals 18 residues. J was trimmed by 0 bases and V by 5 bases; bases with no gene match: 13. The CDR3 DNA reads TGTGCCAGCAGCCTAGTTCCCCGGGAGGCAAGCTCCTACAATGAGCAGTTCTTC. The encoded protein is CASSLVPREASSYNEQFF.

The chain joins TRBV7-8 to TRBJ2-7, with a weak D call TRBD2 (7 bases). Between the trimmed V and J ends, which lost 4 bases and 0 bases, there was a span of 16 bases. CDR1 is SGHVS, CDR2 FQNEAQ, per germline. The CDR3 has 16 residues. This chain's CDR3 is CASSSPLGGASYEQYF. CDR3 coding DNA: TGTGCCAGCAGCTCCCCTTTGGGGGGGGCCTCCTACGAGCAGTACTTC.

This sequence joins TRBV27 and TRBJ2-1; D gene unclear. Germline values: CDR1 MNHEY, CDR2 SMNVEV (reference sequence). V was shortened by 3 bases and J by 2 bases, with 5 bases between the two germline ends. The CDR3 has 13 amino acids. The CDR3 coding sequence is TGTGCCAGCAGTTTGGGCACCTACAATGAGCAGTTCTTC. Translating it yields CASSLGTYNEQFF.

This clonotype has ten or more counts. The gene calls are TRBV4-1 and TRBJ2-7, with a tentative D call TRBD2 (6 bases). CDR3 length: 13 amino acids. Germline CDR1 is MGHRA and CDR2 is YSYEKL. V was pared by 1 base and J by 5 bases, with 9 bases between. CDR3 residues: CASSQVGTDEQYF. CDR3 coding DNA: TGCGCCAGCAGCCAAGTAGGGACTGACGAGCAGTACTTC.

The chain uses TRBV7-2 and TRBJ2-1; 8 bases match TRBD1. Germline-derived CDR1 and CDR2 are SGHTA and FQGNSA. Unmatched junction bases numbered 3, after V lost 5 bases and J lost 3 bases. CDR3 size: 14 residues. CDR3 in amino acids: CASSPGGDYNEQFF. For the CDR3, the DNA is TGTGCCAGCAGCCCAGGGGGCGACTACAATGAGCAGTTCTTC. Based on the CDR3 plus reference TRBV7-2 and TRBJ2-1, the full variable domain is GAGVSQSPSNKVTEKGKDVELRCDPISGHTALYWYRQSLGQGLEFLIYFQGNSAPDKSGLPSDRFSAERTGGSVSTLTIQRTQQEDSAVYLCASSPGGDYNEQFFGPGTRLTVL.

The CDR3 protein is CASSQIAGRYEQYF. The DNA of the CDR3 is TGCGCCAGCAGCCAGATAGCGGGACGCTACGAGCAGTACTTC. V is TRBV4-1 and J is TRBJ2-7; TRBD2 agrees at 8 bases. Germline V lookup: CDR1 MGHRA, CDR2 YSYEKL. This CDR3 contains 14 residues. The junction had 4 bases not matched to a gene; V was cut back by 3 bases and J by 3 bases.

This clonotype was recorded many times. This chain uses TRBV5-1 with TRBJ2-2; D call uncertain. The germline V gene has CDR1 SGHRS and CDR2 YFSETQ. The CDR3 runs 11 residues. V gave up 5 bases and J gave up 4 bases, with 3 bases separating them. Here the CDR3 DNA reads TGCGCCAGCAGGTTCACCGGGGAGCTGTTTTTT. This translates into CASRFTGELFF.

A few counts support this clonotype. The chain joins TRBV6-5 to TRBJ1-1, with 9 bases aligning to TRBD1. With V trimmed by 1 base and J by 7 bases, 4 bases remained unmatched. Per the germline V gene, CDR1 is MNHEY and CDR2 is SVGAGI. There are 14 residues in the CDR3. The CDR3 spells CASSYFRQGDEAFF. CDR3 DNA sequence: TGTGCCAGCAGTTACTTCCGACAGGGGGATGAAGCTTTCTTT.

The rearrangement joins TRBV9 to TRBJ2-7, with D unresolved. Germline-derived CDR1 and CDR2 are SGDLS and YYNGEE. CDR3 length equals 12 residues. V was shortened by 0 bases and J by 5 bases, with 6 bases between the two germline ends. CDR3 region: CASSVGTDEQYF. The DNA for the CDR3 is TGTGCCAGCAGCGTAGGTACGGACGAGCAGTACTTC.

CDR3 bases: TGTGCCAGCAGCCTGACTAGCGGGACATCCTACAATGAGCAGTTCTTC. Protein: CASSLTSGTSYNEQFF. The chain has TRBV7-9 and TRBJ2-1; 11 nucleotides match TRBD2. The CDR3 spans 16 residues. CDR1 and CDR2 (germline): SEHNR, FQNEAQ (reference sequence). J lost 1 base, V lost 5 bases, and 4 bases had no gene match.

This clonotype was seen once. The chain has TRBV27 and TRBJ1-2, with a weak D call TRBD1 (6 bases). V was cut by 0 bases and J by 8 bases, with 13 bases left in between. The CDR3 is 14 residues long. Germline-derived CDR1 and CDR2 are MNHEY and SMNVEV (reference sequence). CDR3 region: CASSLSPGTRGYTF. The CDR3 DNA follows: TGTGCCAGCAGTTTATCCCCAGGGACACGGGGCTACACCTTC.

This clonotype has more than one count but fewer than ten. CDR3 residues: CASSFSGGESDTQYF. The CDR3 DNA reads as TGCGCCAGCAGCTTTTCAGGGGGCGAATCAGATACGCAGTATTTT. The chain joins TRBV5-1 to TRBJ2-3; TRBD1 matches at 8 bases. Germline CDR1 is SGHRS and CDR2 is YFSETQ. After removal of 2 bases from V and 4 bases from J, the junction contained 6 bases not matched to a gene. This CDR3 has 15 amino acids.

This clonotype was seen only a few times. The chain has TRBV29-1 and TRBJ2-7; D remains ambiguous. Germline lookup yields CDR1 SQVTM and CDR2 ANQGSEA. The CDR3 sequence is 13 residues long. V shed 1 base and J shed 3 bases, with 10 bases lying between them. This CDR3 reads CSVEGGTLYEQYF. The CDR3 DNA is TGCAGCGTTGAAGGCGGTACCCTCTACGAGCAGTACTTC.

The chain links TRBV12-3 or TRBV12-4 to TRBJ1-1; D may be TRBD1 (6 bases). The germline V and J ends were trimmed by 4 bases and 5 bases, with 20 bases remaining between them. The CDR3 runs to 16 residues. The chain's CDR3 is CASSYPRTVGGTEAFF. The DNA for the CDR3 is TGTGCCAGCAGTTACCCTAGGACAGTCGGCGGGACTGAAGCTTTCTTT.